One and the same sample provided the 25 T cell receptor beta chains below, sequenced in a study of CXCR3-negative and CXCR3-positive naive CD8 T cells. Findings and limits, study-wide: TRB CDR3s of CXCR3-positive naive cells were more hydrophobic than those of CXCR3-negative naive cells.

UMI labels and 5' RACE were used to prepare the TRB cDNA libraries. After re-calling the 5' RACE reads, TCRdb lists one entry per CDR3 protein, DNA absent. The data include roughly 100,000 distinct CDR3 sequences; the top ten clones carry approximately 0.38%. The antigens for these receptors are not known. Sequencing was performed on naive CXCR3+ CD8+ T cells from blood. This sample's subset: CD45RO-CCR7+CD27+CD95- naive CD8+ T cells expressing CXCR3 (TNR3+). The source of these receptors is a human donor in good health. Some clones in this sample may be carry-over from other donors' samples.

The rearrangement links TRBV2 to TRBJ1-4. The germline gives CDR1 SNHLY, CDR2 FYNNEI. This CDR3 contains 14 residues. CDR3 sequence reads: CASSELSGGEKLFF.

CDR3 sequence reads: CASSPVGTDTQYF. The chain employs TRBV6-6 and TRBJ2-3. The CDR3 extends over 13 amino acids. In germline, CDR1 is MNHNY, CDR2 SVGAGI (reference sequence).

This chain connects TRBV12-3 or TRBV12-4 to TRBJ2-2; as DNA is missing, the TRBD2 call by TCRdb cannot be tested. This CDR3 region has 18 residues. This CDR3 is CASSPKLKREKVHRELFF.

This chain connects TRBV7-9 to TRBJ2-7; without DNA, the TCRdb call of TRBD1 cannot be checked. Looked up from germline, CDR1 is SEHNR and CDR2 is FQNEAQ (reference sequence). The CDR3 is 14 residues long. The CDR3 loop reads CASSHRDGVYEQYF.

V gene TRBV5-1 combines with J gene TRBJ2-5; absent DNA, TCRdb's TRBD2 call cannot be checked. The CDR3 spans 16 residues. Germline V CDR1 and CDR2: SGHRS, YFSETQ. The CDR3 is CASSLGLAGDGETQYF.

The chain uses TRBV12-3 or TRBV12-4 and TRBJ1-5. The CDR3 spans 13 residues. CDR3 region: CASSSWAGQPQHF.

J is TRBJ2-7 and V is TRBV5-6; absent DNA, TCRdb's TRBD1 call cannot be checked. The CDR3 has 14 residues. The germline V gene has CDR1 SGHDT and CDR2 YYEEEE. The CDR3 spells CASSPGDSPYEQYF.

This chain connects TRBV7-9 to TRBJ2-2; lacking DNA, the TRBD1 call made by TCRdb goes unchecked. The CDR3 consists of 15 residues. Germline V lookup: CDR1 SEHNR, CDR2 FQNEAQ (reference sequence). CDR3 protein: CASSPPTTNTGELFF.

The chain links TRBV4-2 to TRBJ1-6; the TCRdb call, TRBD1, lacks DNA for checking. This CDR3 contains 14 residues. Germline V gene lookup returns CDR1 LGHNA and CDR2 YNFKEQ. CDR3 loop: CASSPVGGSSPLHF.

The V gene is TRBV14, the J gene TRBJ2-1. Germline CDR1 is SGHDN and CDR2 is FVKESK. The length of the CDR3 is 14 residues. The CDR3 sequence is CASSPIGSYNEQFF.

The chain employs TRBV11-2 and TRBJ2-1; TCRdb gives TRBD2 as the D gene, but with no DNA this cannot be confirmed. The CDR3 loop spans 14 amino acids. Germline assignment: CDR1 SGHAT and CDR2 FQNNGV. CDR3 amino acids: CASSPAGGYNEQFF. The full variable domain, rest sourced from reference TRBV11-2 and TRBJ2-1, is EAGVAQSPRYKIIEKRQSVAFWCNPISGHATLYWYQQILGQGPKLLIQFQNNGVVDDSQLPKDRFSAERLKGVDSTLKIQPAKLEDSAVYLCASSPAGGYNEQFFGPGTRLTVL.

The V and J genes are TRBV28 and TRBJ2-6; TCRdb gives TRBD1 as the D gene, but with no DNA this cannot be confirmed. This CDR3 contains 17 residues. The germline V gene encodes CDR1 MDHEN and CDR2 SYDVKM. The CDR3 spells CASIAGQRSSGANVLTF.

The J gene is TRBJ1-3, the V gene TRBV29-1. This CDR3 has 14 amino acids. Germline V gene sequence: CDR1 SQVTM, CDR2 ANQGSEA. CDR3 sequence: CSVTDGGSGNTIYF.

This chain uses TRBV25-1 with TRBJ2-1. The CDR3 covers 14 residues. Per germline, CDR1 MGHDK and CDR2 SYGVNS. This CDR3 is CGSSDSSSYNEQFF.

The chain recombines TRBV28 with TRBJ1-2. This CDR3 spans 12 amino acids. Germline lookup yields CDR1 MDHEN and CDR2 SYDVKM. The CDR3 reads CASSLGLNSYTF.

This chain connects TRBV29-1 to TRBJ2-1; without DNA, the TCRdb call of TRBD2 cannot be checked. In germline, CDR1 is SQVTM, CDR2 ANQGSEA. The CDR3 covers 14 residues. The CDR3: CSVDSPGLGNEQFF.

The gene calls are TRBV5-1 and TRBJ2-7; TCRdb picks TRBD1, but there is no DNA to check that call. CDR3 size: 14 residues. CDR1 SGHRS and CDR2 YFSETQ come from the germline V gene. The CDR3: CASTEGTGSYEQYF. The variable domain in full, with the rest retrieved from reference TRBV5-1 and TRBJ2-7, is KAGVTQTPRYLIKTRGQQVTLSCSPISGHRSVSWYQQTPGQGLQFLFEYFSETQRNKGNFPGRFSGRQFSNSRSEMNVSTLELGDSALYLCASTEGTGSYEQYFGPGTRLTVT.

The V call is TRBV7-6, the J call TRBJ1-1. In germline, CDR1 is SGHVS, CDR2 FNYEAQ. The CDR3 length is 13 residues. The CDR3 here is CASSSEQNTEAFF.

The chain is built from TRBV7-3 and TRBJ2-2; TCRdb proposes TRBD1, but this gene call is untestable without DNA. The CDR3 has 14 residues. Germline V gene sequence: CDR1 SGHTA, CDR2 FQGTGA. The CDR3 protein is CASSLSPGNGELFF. Looking up the rest from reference TRBV7-3 and TRBJ2-2 gives the full variable domain: GAGVSQTPSNKVTEKGKYVELRCDPISGHTALYWYRQSLGQGPEFLIYFQGTGAADDSGLPNDRFFAVRPEGSVSTLKIQRTERGDSAVYLCASSLSPGNGELFFGEGSRLTVL.

The chain employs TRBV20-1 and TRBJ2-7; the D call of TRBD2 rests on TCRdb alone, since no DNA is present to check it. CDR3 length: 13 amino acids. Germline V lookup: CDR1 DFQATT, CDR2 SNEGSKA (reference sequence). CDR3 in amino acids: CSARPREEREQYF.

This sequence joins TRBV20-1 and TRBJ2-3. The CDR3 runs 15 residues. The germline gives CDR1 DFQATT, CDR2 SNEGSKA (reference sequence). CDR3 protein: CSARLGRTSTDTQYF.

J is TRBJ2-2 and V is TRBV5-4; TCRdb outputs TRBD1, but without DNA this stays unchecked. Germline CDR1 reads SGHNT; CDR2 reads YYREEE (reference sequence). The CDR3 totals 14 residues. The CDR3 sequence is CASTPGSNGGELFF.

The chain is built from TRBV7-3 and TRBJ2-5; there is no DNA to check the TCRdb D call of TRBD1. The CDR3 has 13 amino acids. CDR1 SGHTA and CDR2 FQGTGA come from the germline V gene. The CDR3 loop is CASSFEGAGTQYF. Drawing the rest from reference TRBV7-3 and TRBJ2-5, the complete variable domain is GAGVSQTPSNKVTEKGKYVELRCDPISGHTALYWYRQSLGQGPEFLIYFQGTGAADDSGLPNDRFFAVRPEGSVSTLKIQRTERGDSAVYLCASSFEGAGTQYFGPGTRLLVL.

This chain connects TRBV29-1 to TRBJ2-7; TCRdb returns TRBD2, unconfirmable since there is no DNA. Germline loops: CDR1 SQVTM, CDR2 ANQGSEA. CDR3 size: 15 residues. Here the CDR3 reads CSVVWESNFSYEQYF.

The V and J genes are TRBV7-9 and TRBJ2-1; the TCRdb call, TRBD2, lacks DNA for checking. The CDR3 totals 15 residues. Germline V CDR1 and CDR2: SEHNR, FQNEAQ (reference sequence). CDR3 region: CASSPPGLSGREQFF.